The clone carrying this T cell receptor beta chain was picked up many times. The CDR3 totals 14 residues. V trimming: 8 bases; J trimming: 7 bases; junction bases outside the gene matches: 4. The sample comes from a study of CD8 T cells in ankylosing spondylitis. TCRdb reprocessed the 5' RACE reads with MiXCR, giving one entry per CDR3 protein. The sample includes tens of thousands of distinct CDR3 sequences, more than 5.5% seen only once; the top ten take around 4.5%. This rearrangement joins TRBV12-3 or TRBV12-4 to TRBJ1-6; 11 bases line up with TRBD1. This sequence was found in a male donor with ankylosing spondylitis. What was sequenced was synovial fluid, either unsorted or a sorted T cell fraction (not recorded which). CDR3 sequence (DNA): TGTGCCAGCGGACAGGGGGCCGGGAATTCACCCCTCCACTTT. It yields the protein CASGQGAGNSPLHF.